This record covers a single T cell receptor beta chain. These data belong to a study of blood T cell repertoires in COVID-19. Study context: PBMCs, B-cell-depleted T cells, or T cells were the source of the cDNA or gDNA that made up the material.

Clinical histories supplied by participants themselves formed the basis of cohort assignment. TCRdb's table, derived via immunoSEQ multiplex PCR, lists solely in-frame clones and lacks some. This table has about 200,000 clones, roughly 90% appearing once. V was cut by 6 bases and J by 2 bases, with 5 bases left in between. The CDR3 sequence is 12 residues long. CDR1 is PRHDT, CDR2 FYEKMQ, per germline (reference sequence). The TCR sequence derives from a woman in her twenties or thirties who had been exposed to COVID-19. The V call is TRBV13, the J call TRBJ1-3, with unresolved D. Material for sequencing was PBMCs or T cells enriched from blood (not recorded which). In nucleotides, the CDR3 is TGTGCCAGCAGGTCTCCTGGAAACACCATATATTTT. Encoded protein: CASRSPGNTIYF. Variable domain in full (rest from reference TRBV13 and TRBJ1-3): AAGVIQSPRHLIKEKRETATLKCYPIPRHDTVYWYQQGPGQDPQFLISFYEKMQSDKGSIPDRFSAQQFSDYHSELNMSSLELGDSALYFCASRSPGNTIYFGEGSWLTVV.